This T cell receptor (beta chain) originates from a study of blood T cell repertoires in COVID-19. Whole-study context: PBMCs, B-cell-depleted T cells, or T cells were the source of the cDNA or gDNA that made up the material.

Per the study methods: Reference gene primers were amplified, and this amplification served to estimate nucleated cell counts. Measured with immunoSEQ multiplex PCR; TCRdb has only the in-frame clones, and not every one. That table is the source of V, J and clone size, and D and trimming were worked out from the DNA. The top ten hold approximately 1.8% of the sample, which has about 140,000 clones, approximately 88% seen once. CDR3 length: 19 residues. Trimming cost V 6 bases and J 2 bases; bases outside gene matches: 13. Germline V CDR1 and CDR2: SGHRS, YFSETQ. V is TRBV5-1 and J is TRBJ2-2; 13 bases fit TRBD2. The clonotype comes from a man in his sixties or seventies with acute or convalescent COVID-19. The sample consisted of peripheral blood. The CDR3 is CASKLRLAGGHVNTGELFF. The CDR3 DNA reads TGCGCCAGCAAACTCAGACTAGCGGGAGGCCACGTTAACACCGGGGAGCTGTTTTTT.